These T cell receptor beta chains were read from a single sample in a study of blood T cell repertoires in COVID-19. TCRdb keeps only in-frame clones here, not all; method: immunoSEQ multiplex PCR. The sample shows fewer than 400,000 clones, approximately 88% of them seen only once. The sample was PBMCs or T cells enriched from blood (not recorded which). Receptors were obtained from a man in his thirties or forties who had recovered from COVID-19. Each CDR3 is given without its conserved first and last residue. Fields, in order: V gene, D gene, CDR3 protein. The D gene is left open where the match is weak.

>TRBV6-4|TRBD1
ASSETGFGGYT
>TRBV18|.
ASSPLDISAPKETQY
>TRBV7-8|TRBD2
ASSSLYLSASGGRDTDTQY
>TRBV19|TRBD1
ASRRTGTGAYGYT
>TRBV19|.
ASSPLQGLQPQH
>TRBV7-2|.
ASYRGGGQSEQY
>TRBV29-1|.
SVEPTVAGGYT
>TRBV28|TRBD1
ASSPRGRRETQY
>TRBV6-1|TRBD1
ASSEMWDRGRAF
>TRBV13|.
ASSLGPGYAPNEQF
>TRBV19|.
ASRDVGTRTYEQY
>TRBV9|.
ASSVDVGDTIY
>TRBV7-6|TRBD2
ASSLVAGGTTDTQY
>TRBV20-1|.
SALSYEQY
>TRBV5-1|TRBD1
ASSSARQGSSEKLF
>TRBV5-1|.
ASSPLGTLSSYEQY
>TRBV4-1|TRBD2
ASSPHLPPGEGGLF
>TRBV5-4|.
ASSFPGYDLGGANVLT
>TRBV2|.
ASSEMSQRGEQY
>TRBV11-1|.
ASRGQSSYEQY
>TRBV9|.
ASSTLANEQF
>TRBV19|TRBD2
ASSPRAGDVSNEQF
>TRBV24-1|.
ATSDLSGRGETQY
>TRBV6-5|.
ASSYMRAGEWETQY
>TRBV7-6|.
ASSLGSGVTGYEQY
>TRBV5-5|TRBD2
ASSIRGGAGANVLT
>TRBV3-1/TRBV3-2|.
ASSWGLEVDTQY
>TRBV7-9|.
ASSRRLGSGANVLT
>TRBV7-7|.
ASSPPGATYEQY
>TRBV10-1|.
ASNPDDPRGEQY
>TRBV6-1|.
ASSESANYGYT
>TRBV10-3|TRBD1
AISESKGSGQGHKSQH
>TRBV15|.
ATSSLFEGNEQF
>TRBV9|TRBD1
ASSVGQGAGNTIY
>TRBV11-3|TRBD1
ASSSRDRLGEQF
>TRBV28|.
ASSPTGEGYEQY
>TRBV3-1/TRBV3-2|TRBD1
ASSQSGGTGADTQY
>TRBV7-8|TRBD1
ASRPDRVHEQY
>TRBV7-2|TRBD2
ASSLEQGGAYEQF
>TRBV30|TRBD1
AWSVGGQSYNQPQH
>TRBV14|TRBD1
ASSLQGVGAEAF
>TRBV5-1|TRBD1
ASSLEGTGNNEQF
>TRBV2|TRBD1
ASSGQGEKGYT
>TRBV10-3|.
AISESGSKNIQY
>TRBV28|TRBD2
ASSLTSGGNTGELF
>TRBV29-1|.
SVAGEAWYEQY
>TRBV28|.
ASQFDRRVNQPQH
>TRBV19|.
ASSMERRNTEAF
>TRBV7-6|.
ASSLAGASTDTQY
>TRBV27|.
ASSYRPWSRLELF
>TRBV5-1|TRBD1
ASSLAQGVDSPLH
>TRBV6-5|.
ASRTRRTGNYGYT
>TRBV15|.
ATSRAGGSTDTQY